This T cell receptor (beta chain) originates from a study of identical twins. Germline V gene lookup returns CDR1 MNHEY and CDR2 SMNVEV (reference sequence). The CDR3 spans 13 residues. The V end was cut by 2 bases, the J end by 6 bases, with 11 bases between. Many counts were recorded for this clonotype. TCRdb re-called the 5' RACE reads through MiXCR, storing one row per CDR3 protein. This table holds over 550,000 distinct CDR3 sequences, 7.1% found once. The same specimen was also included in a second study, on yellow fever vaccine responses in identical twins.

Source material: PBMCs. The source of this sequence is a woman younger than 30 in good health. This chain joins TRBV27 and TRBJ2-7, with D unresolved. CDR3 region: CASSLGPRFEQYF. CDR3 DNA sequence: TGTGCCAGCAGTTTAGGGCCGAGGTTCGAGCAGTACTTC.